The sequence of this T cell receptor beta chain was determined in a study of PD-L1 blockade in urothelial cancer. Study context: Males with bladder-origin urothelial cancer made up about nine tenths of the roughly 29 patients. Blood-derived samples held a median roughly 150,000 T cells. Prior chemotherapy in patients spanned 0 to 3 regimens. Whole-study results and caveats: Blood clones associated with the tumor expanded more at 3 weeks in durable-benefit patients.

Of note for this clone: Its antigen is currently unknown.

This CDR3 contains 15 residues. The germline V gene encodes CDR1 LNHDA and CDR2 SQIVND (reference sequence). V was trimmed by 6 bases and J by 4 bases, leaving 16 bases between them. Profiled with immunoSEQ multiplex PCR; TCRdb holds only in-frame clones, not every one. The sample gives under 30,000 clones, over 75% of which show up once; roughly 3% is in the top ten. The chain carries TRBV19 and TRBJ1-5; maybe TRBD1 (5 bases). The sequences come from PBMCs, collected around atezolizumab (anti-PD-L1) treatment. This receptor was taken from a man aged 45-60 years with urothelial cancer. CDR3 bases: TGTGCCAGTAGGGTGATGCGGGGCCCTAATCAGCCCCAGCATTTT. Its translation: CASRVMRGPNQPQHF.